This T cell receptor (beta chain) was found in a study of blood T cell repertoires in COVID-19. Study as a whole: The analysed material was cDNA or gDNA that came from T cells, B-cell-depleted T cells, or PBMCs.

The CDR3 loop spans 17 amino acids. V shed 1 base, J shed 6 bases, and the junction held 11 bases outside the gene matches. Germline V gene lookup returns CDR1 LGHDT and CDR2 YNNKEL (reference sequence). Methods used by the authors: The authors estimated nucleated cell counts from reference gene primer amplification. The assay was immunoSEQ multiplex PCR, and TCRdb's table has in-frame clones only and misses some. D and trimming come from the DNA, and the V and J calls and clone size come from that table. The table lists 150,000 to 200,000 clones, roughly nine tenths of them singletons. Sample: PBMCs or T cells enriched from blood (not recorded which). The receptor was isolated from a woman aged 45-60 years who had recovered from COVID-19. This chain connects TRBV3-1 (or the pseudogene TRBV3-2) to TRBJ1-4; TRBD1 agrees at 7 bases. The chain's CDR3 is CASSQVTRTGLDEKLFF. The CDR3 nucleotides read TGTGCCAGCAGCCAAGTAACGAGGACAGGCCTCGATGAAAAACTGTTTTTT.